This note documents a single TCR beta chain sequence. This sample stems from a study of blood T cell repertoires in COVID-19. Study background: The analysed material was cDNA or gDNA that came from T cells, B-cell-depleted T cells, or PBMCs.

In germline, CDR1 is SGHRS, CDR2 YFSETQ. The length of the CDR3 is 14 residues. Trimming pared 2 bases from V and 2 bases from J, leaving 10 bases between. Generated by immunoSEQ multiplex PCR, the TCRdb table keeps only in-frame clones and is missing some. The sample has over 90,000 clones, over 75% seen once. The chain combines TRBV5-1 with TRBJ1-1; D is uncertain. The specimen sequenced was peripheral blood. The sequence was collected from a human donor in a cohort sampled during active or convalescent COVID-19. CDR3 region: CASSFAVGNTEAFF. Written as DNA, the CDR3 is TGCGCCAGCAGCTTTGCCGTCGGTAACACTGAAGCTTTCTTT.